This TCR beta chain was identified in a study of spatial heterogeneity in lung cancer. Indicated time point: sample taken at primary tumor resection. Whole RNA was taken from tumor, nontumor lung or frozen PBMC; it was then sequenced unsorted. The donors comprised some 70 untreated early-stage non-small cell lung cancer patients. MiXCR, run by TCRdb on the 5' RACE reads, gives a single entry per CDR3 protein. The profile shows about 44,000 distinct CDR3 sequences, roughly 13% of them singletons. With 7 bases removed from V and 6 bases from J, the gap between germline ends came to 18 bases. The CDR3 totals 14 residues. This clonotype turned up a few times.

The source material was PBMCs, sampled at surgery. The receptor was isolated from a male donor with early-stage non-small cell lung cancer. V is TRBV12-3 or TRBV12-4 and J is TRBJ1-2; TRBD1 is a possible D gene (5 bases). The CDR3 is CASTSSGTIHGYTF. CDR3 DNA: TGTGCCAGCACCTCTTCAGGGACGATCCATGGCTACACCTTC.